This is a list of T cell receptor beta chains from one sample in a study of blood T cell repertoires in COVID-19. Data came from immunoSEQ multiplex PCR; TCRdb stores just in-frame clones and leaves some out. Among approximately 470,000 clones listed, over 75% were seen once. The source material was peripheral blood. The receptor source for this set is a human donor in a cohort sampled during active COVID-19. CDR3s include the opening cysteine and the closing phenylalanine or tryptophan. A D gene is named only where the DNA matches it firmly. Expanded clones get a size class; other rows say once, few or many, or leave the size out.

V gene	D gene	J gene	clone size	CDR3 DNA	CDR3 protein
TRBV7-9	TRBD1	TRBJ1-1	NA	TGTGCCAGCAGCCGACAGACAGGGATCAACACTGAAGCTTTCTTT	CASSRQTGINTEAFF
TRBV19	TRBD1	TRBJ2-3	NA	TGTGCCAGTAGTATCCTACAGGGGAAGGGTGGCACAGATACGCAGTATTTT	CASSILQGKGGTDTQYF
TRBV9	TRBD1	TRBJ2-1	NA	TGTGCCAGCAGCAAGGCAGGGACAGGGGGCTACGGTGAGCAGTTCTTC	CASSKAGTGGYGEQFF
TRBV6-5	TRBD1	TRBJ2-1	NA	TGTGCCAGCAGTTATATAACAGGGGGGTACAATGAGCAGTTCTTC	CASSYITGGYNEQFF
TRBV7-9	TRBD1	TRBJ2-7	NA	TGTGCCAGCAGCGCTCGGACAGGGTTGGTCTACGAGCAGTACTTC	CASSARTGLVYEQYF
TRBV5-1	TRBD2	TRBJ2-3	few	TGCGCCAGCAGCTTGGGACTAGCGGATCTAGCGGATACGCAGTATTTT	CASSLGLADLADTQYF
TRBV24-1	NA	TRBJ2-2	NA	TGTGCCACCAGTGCCTCACTTTCAGGGGCGTGGACCGGGGAGCTGTTTTTT	CATSASLSGAWTGELFF
TRBV25-1	TRBD1	TRBJ2-5	NA	TGTGCCAGCAGTGGGTCCAGGGGGTCCCAAGAGACCCAGTACTTC	CASSGSRGSQETQYF
TRBV3-1/TRBV3-2	TRBD1	TRBJ2-7	NA	TGTGCCAGCAGTTCCGGGACAGGGGGTTCCGTCCTCTACGAGCAGTACTTC	CASSSGTGGSVLYEQYF
TRBV12-3/TRBV12-4	TRBD2	TRBJ2-5	NA	TGTGCCAGCTCATTAGCGGGAGCAGAGACCCAGTACTTC	CASSLAGAETQYF
TRBV28	TRBD1	TRBJ2-7	NA	TGTGCCAGCAGTCCCCGCAGCGGGACAGGGGGCGCAAAGTGGTACTTC	CASSPRSGTGGAKWYF
TRBV3-1/TRBV3-2	NA	TRBJ2-3	NA	TGTGCCAGCAGCGCAAGGGAGAAAAACACAGATACGCAGTATTTT	CASSAREKNTDTQYF
TRBV7-9	TRBD1	TRBJ2-2	NA	TGTGCCAGCAGCTACCAACAGGGGGCAGACACCGGGGAGCTGTTTTTT	CASSYQQGADTGELFF
TRBV5-6	TRBD1	TRBJ2-3	few	TGTGCCAGCAGCTTGGGCAGGACAGGGAGGATGAGCACAGATACGCAGTATTTT	CASSLGRTGRMSTDTQYF
TRBV28	NA	TRBJ2-5	NA	TGTGCCAGCAGCTTACCGCGGGCTTCTTCAGAGACCCAGTACTTC	CASSLPRASSETQYF
TRBV5-1	TRBD1	TRBJ1-3	NA	TGCGCCAGCAGCCAGGGACAGGGGTTGGACACCATATATTTT	CASSQGQGLDTIYF
TRBV23-1	TRBD1	TRBJ2-7	NA	TGCGCCAGCAGTCAATTAGGGGACAGGGATACCTACGAGCAGTACTTC	CASSQLGDRDTYEQYF
TRBV7-9	NA	TRBJ2-7	NA	TGTGCCAGCAGCTTCGACTTCACCTCCTACGAGCAGTACTTC	CASSFDFTSYEQYF
TRBV6-5	TRBD1	TRBJ1-3	NA	TGTGCCAGCAGTTACGACAGGGGGCCTGGAAACACCATATATTTT	CASSYDRGPGNTIYF
TRBV10-3	TRBD2	TRBJ2-7	NA	TGTGCCATCAGTGAGTCAGGGAGGGGAGGCTACGAGCAGTACTTC	CAISESGRGGYEQYF
TRBV11-2	NA	TRBJ2-7	few	TGTGCCAGCAGCTTAGTGGAGCTTCCGTACTTC	CASSLVELPYF
TRBV7-2	TRBD1	TRBJ2-1	NA	TGTGCCAGCAGCCGGGACAGCCTCCGCTCCTACAATGAGCAGTTCTTC	CASSRDSLRSYNEQFF
TRBV30	TRBD1	TRBJ1-2	NA	TGTGCCTGGGAGGGACAGGTGAACTATGGCTACACCTTC	CAWEGQVNYGYTF
TRBV5-8	TRBD1	TRBJ1-5	NA	TGTGCCAGCAGCCCACGACAGGGAGGTCAGCCCCAGCATTTT	CASSPRQGGQPQHF
TRBV4-1	NA	TRBJ2-7	NA	TGCGCCAGCAGCCAAGGTGCGGCCCGGAGCTACGAGCAGTACTTC	CASSQGAARSYEQYF
TRBV10-3	TRBD1	TRBJ2-7	NA	TGTGCCATCAGCCCTGGACAGGCCGAATACGAGCAGTACTTC	CAISPGQAEYEQYF
TRBV19	NA	TRBJ2-6	NA	TGTGCCAGTACTATCCGCTCTGGGGCCAACGTCCTGACTTTC	CASTIRSGANVLTF
TRBV29-1	TRBD1	TRBJ1-1	NA	TGCAGCGTAACGGGACAGTACACTGAAGCTTTCTTT	CSVTGQYTEAFF
TRBV6-6	NA	TRBJ2-7	NA	TGTGCCAGCAGTTACCAGGGGTTCTCCTACGAGCAGTACTTC	CASSYQGFSYEQYF